Listed below are T cell receptor beta chains from one sample, sequenced in a study of Ad26.COV2.S vaccination and SARS-CoV-2 variants. The method was immunoSEQ multiplex PCR; TCRdb's version includes in-frame clones alone and lacks a portion of them. The table records approximately 400,000 clones, more than 75% of them present only once. The specimen comprised peripheral blood, sampled in a trial of Ad26.COV2.S vaccine versus placebo. Receptors were obtained from a person aged 18-65 years who received the Ad26.COV2.S COVID-19 vaccine or a placebo. The CDR3 runs from the conserved cysteine through the conserved F or W.

>TRBJ2-2|TRBV5-1
CASTEGGRIGELFF
>TRBJ2-1|TRBV28
CASSGDRDYNEQFF
>TRBJ2-3|TRBV5-1
CASSPASGGTDTQYF
>TRBJ2-7|TRBV18
CASSPTSGSSYEQYF
>TRBJ1-4|TRBV4-3
CASSQGKRQADGKLFF
>TRBJ2-3|TRBV3-1/TRBV3-2
CASSQDQLSDTQYF
>TRBJ1-1|TRBV6-2/TRBV6-3
CASSYSRQGSTEAFF
>TRBJ2-5|TRBV9
CASSVDSVAPETQYF
>TRBJ2-3|TRBV7-2
CASTLTDTQYF
>TRBJ2-1|TRBV5-1
CASSLDRRAEFF
>TRBJ1-1|TRBV10-3
CAIRSPGDPMNTEAFF
>TRBJ2-7|TRBV7-6
CASSSGQSEQYF
>TRBJ1-5|TRBV19
CASSKAGRLGNQPQHF
>TRBJ1-5|TRBV30
CAWNPSSSNQPQHF
>TRBJ2-3|TRBV9
CASSPRFSGGAGADTQYF
>TRBJ2-7|TRBV5-5
CASSFTGTHEQYF
>TRBJ2-3|TRBV19
CASSIDGTWRDPPDTQYF